This paragraph reports one T cell receptor (beta chain). The antigen is undetermined. The record originates from a study of early stage breast cancer tumors. On the study more broadly: Among roughly twelve ER+/PR+/HER2- tumors, eight were ductal, four lobular.

Trimming left V 7 bases short and J 0 bases short, with 16 bases between. This CDR3 is built from 16 residues. The germline V gene encodes CDR1 LNHDA and CDR2 SQIVND (reference sequence). Whole-study results and caveats: Enriched TCRB sequences shared across patients were mostly commonly generated sequences.

Libraries were prepared by immunoSEQ multiplex PCR; TCRdb keeps only in-frame clonotypes and omits some of them. In the table there are 6,500 or so clones, around two thirds of which are singletons. The sequence was obtained from a person aged 50-59 years with breast cancer. Sequenced: normal breast tissue next to the tumor. The chain links TRBV19 to TRBJ1-5; D might be TRBD1 (6 bases). The CDR3 is CASKEGGRSSNQPQHF. The CDR3 bases are TGTGCCAGTAAAGAAGGGGGTAGAAGTAGCAATCAGCCCCAGCATTTT.